This record covers a single T cell receptor (beta chain). The count of this clone is one. What antigen it recognizes has not been identified. No per-base quality is available; no much larger clone lies one base away. The entry originates in a study of shared clonotypes between healthy human individuals (dated by TCRdb to the early 2020s). Turning to the overall study: A couple of women and three men aged 18 to 49 years were included in the cohort. For each donor, CD4 naive and CD4 memory were each run on three plates, CD8 naive on two plates, and CD8 memory on one plate. The study deeply sequenced blood TCR repertoires of about 5 healthy adults to estimate repertoire size and the extent of clonotype sharing between individuals. To increase sequencing depth and limit assay-specific biases, TCR repertoire library preparation and sequencing were carried out by different laboratories using diverse techniques. Each donor's leukapheresis produced roughly between roughly 0.9 and 9 billion PBMCs. What the work shows at the level of the full study, not this receptor alone: Because the study included only a small number of donors, the genetic and exposure-history diversity represented was limited. Higher generation probabilities were observed for clonotypes shared by all four sorted-subset donors than for non-shared clonotypes. Only blood was sampled, and tissue TCR repertoires likely differ from those in blood. Based on pairwise subsampling, the degree of clonotype sharing among donors was expected to be affected by sequencing depth. Estimated clonotype richness was generally larger for naive than for memory subsets. Sharing across a few donors was observed for roughly 5.4% of naive CD4, 3% to 3.5% of naive CD8, over 2% of memory CD4, and 0.4% of memory CD8 clonotypes. Rarefaction of sorted-subset datasets indicated incomplete sequencing despite the large sequencing depth.

The donors were healthy, HIV-negative adults with no recently reported acute infections or vaccinations. Every donor was a Caucasian adult living in Nashville, Tennessee, USA. CD4+ T cells were enriched by magnetic negative selection; naive cells were then positively selected on CD45RA, and the negative fraction formed the memory subset. Blood was obtained by leukapheresis, after which PBMCs were separated by Ficoll-Histopaque density gradient centrifugation and cryopreserved in liquid nitrogen vapor phase. Analytical flow cytometry was used to check the purity and quantity of each magnetically sorted T cell population. Each sorted fraction had its genomic DNA isolated and then quantified by UV absorbance on a Nanodrop 2000c. Using the deep immunoSEQ assay, TCR CDR3 regions were amplified from genomic DNA by multiplex PCR. Genomic DNA extracted from each cell subset was distributed evenly over all wells of several immunoSEQ 96-well plates, and each plate served as one replicate. Each replicate PCR for sorted subsets received roughly 0.2 ug genomic DNA, equal to about 29,000 T cell genomes. The purified libraries were quantified using a Qubit 3.0 fluorometer, sized with a Bioanalyzer 2100, and then quantified again using the KAPA Library Quantification kit. Every immunoSEQ 96-well plate was sequenced on a dedicated single-read 150-cycle Illumina NextSeq 550 flow cell. As for the authors' bioinformatics: Because the immunoSEQ output included only junctional sequences and no quality scores, the filtering could not be the same as the filtering used for full-length reads. To assign V/J genes and CDR3, sequences were annotated using PyIR, a Python wrapper for IgBLAST v1.9, with IMGT germline references. Any read was removed if the V/J assignment was weak (E-value above 1e-6), the CDR3 was missing, or the read contained stop codons, out-of-frame junctions, or ambiguous translated residues. A V3J clonotype was defined by an identical inferred V gene, J gene, and CDR3 amino acid sequence. The percentage overlap between two repertoires was calculated by dividing the number of shared unique clonotypes by the size of the smaller repertoire. RTK rarefaction, the Chao1 estimator, and Recon v2.1 estimates of unobserved clonotypes were used to assess repertoire richness. OLGA was used to compute generation probabilities for all TCRbeta clonotypes that the gDNA method yielded from several donors. TCRdb obtained this table from immuneACCESS and retained in-frame rearrangements with V and J assigned. These tables miss some clones; where compared with another copy, unresolved V genes account for less than half of the shortfall, and the remainder is unexplained. V and J calls and clone size come straight from that table; D and trimming were deduced from the DNA. The sample profile shows 1.4 million or so clones; roughly 98.5% of them were found once. In total, the top ten clones hold about 0.34% of the sample.

Via the germline V gene (reference sequence), CDR1 is GTSNPN and CDR2 SVGIG. V sheds 4 bases and J sheds 8 bases, leaving 8 bases between their ends. Including the terminal cysteine and phenylalanine, the CDR3 comprises 11 residues. Just CDR3 DNA is preserved here, 33 bases in frame from base 1. This TCR derives from a man aged 25 to 40 in good health. The rearrangement combines TRBV30 with TRBJ1-4, with the D gene not confidently named. Sequencing was carried out using naive CD4+ T cells sorted from blood. The intended sense of this specimen's cell subset or site label: CD45RA+ positively selected. The CDR3 protein sequence reads: CAWNRGEKLFF. The DNA reads as follows: TGTGCCTGGAACCGCGGCGAAAAACTGTTTTTT.